The table lists the clone carrying this T cell receptor beta chain with a count of one. The table came from immunoSEQ multiplex PCR; TCRdb's copy has only in-frame clones and leaves some out. The table lists about 100,000 clones, 80% of them singletons, with roughly an eighth in the top ten. This sample stems from a study of blood T cell repertoires in COVID-19. The CDR3 has 13 amino acids. Per germline, CDR1 ENHRY and CDR2 SYGVKD. V gave up 0 bases and J gave up 9 bases, with 12 bases separating them. This chain links TRBV10-3 with TRBJ2-7; D perhaps matches TRBD1 (6 bases). The sample consisted of peripheral blood. The TCR sequence derives from a woman between 65 and 79 years old with acute or convalescent COVID-19. CDR3 sequence (DNA): TGTGCCATCAGTGAGTCGGACAGCAGCGCGCAGTACGTC. Its translation is CAISESDSSAQYV.